This note documents a single TCR beta chain sequence. Its cognate antigen is unknown. Sample donors were healthy Caucasian individuals that came from Russia, aged roughly 6 to 100. With each sample, at least 6 micrograms of total RNA were extracted. The sample originates from a study of blood T cells in healthy people across ages. Findings and limits, study-wide: Long-lived and aged donors differed, with more naive CD4+ cells and higher diversity in the long-lived. Age brought a roughly linear fall in TCR beta diversity measured per million T cells.

Alongside a J-beta primer mix, a sample-barcoded 5' primer served in a second PCR lasting about 7 to 11 cycles. TCRdb fed the 5' RACE reads into MiXCR, producing one record per CDR3 protein. The table shows about 970,000 distinct CDR3 sequences, with 51% occurring only once. CDR3 size: 16 residues. V was clipped by 5 bases and J by 0 bases, with 15 bases between them. The V call is TRBV12-3 or TRBV12-4, the J call TRBJ2-3; D might be TRBD1 (5 bases). The sequence came from a woman aged 60-75 years in good health. The specimen sequenced was blood. CDR3 nucleotide sequence: TGTGCCAGCAGTCTAATAACAGGTCCTAGCACAGATACGCAGTATTTT. Translation gives CASSLITGPSTDTQYF.